The sequence of this T cell receptor beta chain was determined in a study of blood T cells in healthy people across ages. About the study: When template switching was applied, about one barcoded beta molecule was captured per two T cells.

CDR3 length equals 16 residues. V was clipped by 6 bases and J by 3 bases; unmatched bases: 10. A sample-barcoded 5' primer and a J-beta primer mix were used in a second PCR of roughly 7 to 11 cycles. TCRdb re-derived calls from the 5' RACE reads in MiXCR, one entry per CDR3 protein. The table has 650,000 to 1,000,000 distinct CDR3 sequences, around 36% seen once. Donors were healthy Caucasian individuals from Russia aged roughly 6 to 90. This clonotype was recorded once. This TCR derives from a man aged 18 to 29 in good health. Sequencing input: blood. This sequence joins TRBV12-3 or TRBV12-4 and TRBJ1-4; 7 bases align to TRBD1. The CDR3 reads CASSRIGTEANEKLFF. CDR3 DNA: TGTGCCAGCAGCAGAATAGGGACAGAGGCTAATGAAAAACTGTTTTTT.